A single sample gave rise to the 5 T cell receptor beta chains below, sequenced in a study of cytomegalovirus exposure and HLA in healthy donors. Both 60 Vbeta primers and 13 Jbeta primers went into the PCR. Generated by immunoSEQ multiplex PCR, the TCRdb table keeps only in-frame clones and is missing some. The profile shows roughly 68,000 clones, 65% to 70% of them singletons. Material for sequencing was PBMCs. These receptors came from a man aged 35-49 years in good health and CMV-seropositive.

In its sample, this clone was seen once. The CDR3 is CASSFRGGTGYTF. CDR3 nucleotides: TGTGCCAGCAGCTTCAGGGGAGGGACCGGCTACACCTTC. The V gene is TRBV7-2, the J gene TRBJ1-2; TRBD1 is a possible D gene (6 bases). The germline V and J ends were trimmed by 3 bases and 8 bases, with 13 bases remaining between them. Looked up from germline, CDR1 is SGHTA and CDR2 is FQGNSA. This CDR3 has 13 residues.

The CDR3 loop reads CASSHRGGFSAGELFF. The CDR3 nucleotides read TGCGCCAGCAGCCACCGGGGGGGGTTTTCGGCCGGGGAGCTGTTTTTT. This chain connects TRBV4-1 to TRBJ2-2, with 8 bases matching TRBD2. The germline V gene has CDR1 MGHRA and CDR2 YSYEKL. The ends lost 3 bases at V and 6 bases at J; junction bases unmatched: 9. This CDR3 region has 16 residues.

V is TRBV5-4 and J is TRBJ2-5; 7 bases map to TRBD1. Looked up from germline, CDR1 is SGHNT and CDR2 is YYREEE (reference sequence). Germline trimming cut 5 bases from V and 0 bases from J; bases unmatched to any gene: 1. The CDR3 length is 13 residues. The DNA of the CDR3 is TGTGCCAGCAGGACAGGGAACCAAGAGACCCAGTACTTC. Residues: CASRTGNQETQYF.

The V gene is TRBV28, the J gene TRBJ1-6; 11 bases fit TRBD1. The junction had 3 bases not matched to a gene; V was cut back by 4 bases and J by 7 bases. In germline, CDR1 is MDHEN, CDR2 SYDVKM. This CDR3 contains 15 residues. This chain's CDR3 is CASSWRDRGNSPLHF. The CDR3 nucleotides are TGTGCCAGCAGTTGGCGGGACAGGGGGAATTCACCCCTCCACTTT.

This clone appeared a few times. J is TRBJ2-1 and V is TRBV27; TRBD1 aligns across 9 bases. Germline V gene lookup returns CDR1 MNHEY and CDR2 SMNVEV (reference sequence). The CDR3 is made up of 15 amino acids. V lost 6 bases and J lost 7; bases outside the gene matches: 10. For the CDR3, the DNA is TGTGCCAGCAGGCAAAACCGGGACAGGGAAAATGAGCAGTTCTTC. Translating gives CASRQNRDRENEQFF.